This T cell receptor (beta chain) appears in the sequencing data of a study of shared clonotypes between healthy human individuals. Study findings and constraints: When naive CD4 clonotypes were compared across four donors, 4% to 6.5% were shared. Clonotype sharing levels among donors were expected to vary with sequencing depth.

Turning to this clone: The antigen is undetermined.

The CDR3 loop spans 13 amino acids. Germline loops: CDR1 MNHNY, CDR2 SVGAGI (reference sequence). Trimming removed 5 bases from V and 4 bases from J, with 11 bases in between. This table comes from immunoSEQ multiplex PCR, and its TCRdb copy is limited to in-frame clones, with some not included. In the table there are about 1 million clones, around 74% of which are singletons. Sample: memory CD4+ T cells sorted from blood. Described subset: CD45RA-negative fraction. The clonotype was recovered from a man aged 18-30 years in good health. The chain joins TRBV6-6 to TRBJ2-5; no reliable D call. This CDR3 is CASSLDGVETQYF. For the CDR3, the DNA is TGTGCCAGCAGTCTAGACGGAGTAGAGACCCAGTACTTC.